This entry describes one TCR beta chain. TCRdb re-derived calls from the RT-PCR reads in MiXCR, one entry per CDR3 protein. The sample comprises 550,000 to 750,000 distinct CDR3 sequences, over 12% of which are singletons, and about 3.9% rests with the top ten. The TCR sequence derives from a female donor in good health, serving as a healthy control. Sequencing was carried out using memory CD4+ T cells from blood.

For the CDR3, the DNA is TGTGCCAGCCGCGCGGAGGTTAGGCAGTACTTC. Its translation: CASRAEVRQYF. V and J are TRBV18 and TRBJ2-7, with a weak D call TRBD2 (5 bases). The CDR3 totals 11 residues. V was cut by 8 bases and J by 9 bases, with 14 bases left in between. CDR1 and CDR2 (germline): KGHSH, LQKENI.